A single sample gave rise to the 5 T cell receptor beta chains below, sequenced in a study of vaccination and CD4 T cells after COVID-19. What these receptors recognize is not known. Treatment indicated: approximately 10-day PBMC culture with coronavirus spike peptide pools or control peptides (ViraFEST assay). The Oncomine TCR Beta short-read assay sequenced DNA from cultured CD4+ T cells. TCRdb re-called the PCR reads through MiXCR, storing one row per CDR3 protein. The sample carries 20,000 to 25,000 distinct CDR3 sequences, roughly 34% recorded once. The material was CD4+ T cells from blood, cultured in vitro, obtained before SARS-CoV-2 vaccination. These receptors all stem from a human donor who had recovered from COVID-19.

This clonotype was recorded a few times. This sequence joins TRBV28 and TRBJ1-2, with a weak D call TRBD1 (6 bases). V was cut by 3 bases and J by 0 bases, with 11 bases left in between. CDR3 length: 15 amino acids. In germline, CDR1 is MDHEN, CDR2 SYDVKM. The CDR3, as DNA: TGTGCCAGCAGTTTTGAAGGGGGAGCTAACTATGGCTACACCTTC. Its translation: CASSFEGGANYGYTF.

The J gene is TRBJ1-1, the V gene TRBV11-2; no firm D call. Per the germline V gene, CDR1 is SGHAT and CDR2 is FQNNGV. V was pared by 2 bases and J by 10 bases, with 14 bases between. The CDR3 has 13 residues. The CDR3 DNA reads TGTGCCAGCAGCTTATTTAGGGCAGATCGAGCTTTCTTT. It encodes CASSLFRADRAFF.

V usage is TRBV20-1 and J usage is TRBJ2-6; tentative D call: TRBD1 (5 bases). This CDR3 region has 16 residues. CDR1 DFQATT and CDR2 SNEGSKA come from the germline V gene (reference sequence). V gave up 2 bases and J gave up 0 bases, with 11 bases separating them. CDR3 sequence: CSARQGSHSGANVLTF. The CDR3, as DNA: TGCAGTGCTAGACAGGGCAGCCACTCTGGGGCCAACGTCCTGACTTTC.

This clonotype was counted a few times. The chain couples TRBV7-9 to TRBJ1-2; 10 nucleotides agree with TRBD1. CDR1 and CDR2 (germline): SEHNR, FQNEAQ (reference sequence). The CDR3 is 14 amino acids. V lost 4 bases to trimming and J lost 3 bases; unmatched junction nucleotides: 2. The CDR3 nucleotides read TGTGCCAGCAGCTACGGACAGGGGGACTATGGCTACACCTTC. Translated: CASSYGQGDYGYTF. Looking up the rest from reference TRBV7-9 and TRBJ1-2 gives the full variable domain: DTGVSQNPRHKITKRGQNVTFRCDPISEHNRLYWYRQTLGQGPEFLTYFQNEAQLEKSRLLSDRFSAERPKGSFSTLEIQRTEQGDSAMYLCASSYGQGDYGYTFGSGTRLTVV.

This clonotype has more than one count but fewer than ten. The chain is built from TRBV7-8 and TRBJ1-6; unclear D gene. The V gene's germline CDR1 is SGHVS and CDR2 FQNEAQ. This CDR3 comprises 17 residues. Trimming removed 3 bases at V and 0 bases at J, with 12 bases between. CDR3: CASSLTAFSSYNSPLHF. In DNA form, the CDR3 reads TGTGCCAGCAGCTTGACCGCCTTTAGCTCCTATAATTCACCCCTCCACTTT.